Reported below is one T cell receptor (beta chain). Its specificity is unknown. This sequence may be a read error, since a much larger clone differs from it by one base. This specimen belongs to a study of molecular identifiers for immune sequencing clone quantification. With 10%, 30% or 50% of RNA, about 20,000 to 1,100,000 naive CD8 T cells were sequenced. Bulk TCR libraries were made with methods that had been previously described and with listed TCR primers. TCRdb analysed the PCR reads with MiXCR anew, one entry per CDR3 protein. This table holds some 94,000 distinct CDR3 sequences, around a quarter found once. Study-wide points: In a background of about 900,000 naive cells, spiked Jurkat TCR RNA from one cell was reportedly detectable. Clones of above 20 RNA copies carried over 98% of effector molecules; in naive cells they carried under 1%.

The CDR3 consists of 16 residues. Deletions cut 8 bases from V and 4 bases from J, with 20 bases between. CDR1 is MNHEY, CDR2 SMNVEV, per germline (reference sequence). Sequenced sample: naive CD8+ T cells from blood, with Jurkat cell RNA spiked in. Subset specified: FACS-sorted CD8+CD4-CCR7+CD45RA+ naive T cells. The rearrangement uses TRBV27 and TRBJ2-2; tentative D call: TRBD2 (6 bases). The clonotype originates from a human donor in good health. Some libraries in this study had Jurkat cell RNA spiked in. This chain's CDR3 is CASGDGWGGGTGELFF. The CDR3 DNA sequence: TGTGCCAGCGGTGACGGGTGGGGAGGCGGCACCGGGGAGCTGTTTTTT.